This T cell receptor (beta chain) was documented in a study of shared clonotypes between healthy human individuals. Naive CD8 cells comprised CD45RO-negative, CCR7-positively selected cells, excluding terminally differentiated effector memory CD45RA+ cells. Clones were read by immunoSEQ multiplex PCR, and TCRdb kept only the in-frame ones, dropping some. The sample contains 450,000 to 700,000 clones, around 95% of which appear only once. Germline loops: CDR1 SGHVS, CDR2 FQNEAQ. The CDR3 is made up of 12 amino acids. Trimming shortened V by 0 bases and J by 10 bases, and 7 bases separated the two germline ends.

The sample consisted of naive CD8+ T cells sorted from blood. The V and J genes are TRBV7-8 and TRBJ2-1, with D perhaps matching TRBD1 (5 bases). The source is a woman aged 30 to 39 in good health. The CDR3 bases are TGTGCCAGCAGCTTAGCAGGGGTCGAGCAGTTCTTC. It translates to CASSLAGVEQFF.